Below are 32 T cell receptor beta chains sequenced from a single sample in a study of T cell responses to AZD1222 COVID-19 vaccine. The repertoire was sequenced with immunoSEQ multiplex PCR; TCRdb's copy has only in-frame clones and lacks some. The table includes approximately 140,000 clones, around 90% detected once. Sequenced material: peripheral blood, taken 28 days after the second AZD1222 dose. Every receptor here comes from an adult who received the AZD1222 COVID-19 vaccine.

V usage is TRBV7-2 and J usage is TRBJ1-4, with 7 positions matching TRBD1. This CDR3 comprises 16 residues. Germline V lookup: CDR1 SGHTA, CDR2 FQGNSA. V trimming: 5 bases; J trimming: 7 bases; junction bases outside the gene matches: 13. The CDR3 DNA is TGTGCCAGCAGCCCCCACGGAGGGGGCGGTGGTGAAAAACTGTTTTTT. This gives the protein CASSPHGGGGGEKLFF.

The chain employs TRBV7-2 and TRBJ2-1; TRBD2 matches at 13 bases. Germline V CDR1 and CDR2: SGHTA, FQGNSA. V dropped 6 bases and J dropped 6; count of bases not matched to a gene: 5. This CDR3 has 15 amino acids. The CDR3 loop is CASSSGLAGSNEQFF. The CDR3 region has the DNA TGTGCCAGCAGTTCGGGACTAGCGGGGAGCAATGAGCAGTTCTTC. The full variable domain, in which reference TRBV7-2 and TRBJ2-1 provide the parts outside the CDR3, is GAGVSQSPSNKVTEKGKDVELRCDPISGHTALYWYRQSLGQGLEFLIYFQGNSAPDKSGLPSDRFSAERTGGSVSTLTIQRTQQEDSAVYLCASSSGLAGSNEQFFGPGTRLTVL.

This chain joins TRBV14 and TRBJ2-1; D is undetermined. The CDR3 totals 12 residues. The ends were cut back, 4 bases at V and 7 bases at J, with 8 bases in the middle. Per germline, CDR1 SGHDN and CDR2 FVKESK. The CDR3 DNA sequence: TGTGCCAGCAGCCGCTTTTCTAATGAGCAGTTCTTC. Translation: CASSRFSNEQFF. Filled out from reference TRBV14 and TRBJ2-1, the complete variable domain reads EAGVTQFPSHSVIEKGQTVTLRCDPISGHDNLYWYRRVMGKEIKFLLHFVKESKQDESGMPNNRFLAERTGGTYSTLKVQPAELEDSGVYFCASSRFSNEQFFGPGTRLTVL.

This chain's CDR3 is CATSRTDLTYQETQYF. The DNA of the CDR3 is TGTGCCACCAGCAGAACGGACCTCACGTACCAAGAGACCCAGTACTTC. J is TRBJ2-5 and V is TRBV15, with no clear D. CDR1 and CDR2 (germline): LNHNV, YYDKDF (reference sequence). V shed 2 bases and J shed 0 bases, with 13 bases lying between them. The CDR3 loop spans 16 amino acids.

This chain joins TRBV9 and TRBJ1-2; the match to TRBD1 covers 10 bases. V shed 0 bases, J shed 6 bases, and the junction held 8 bases outside the gene matches. The CDR3 runs 16 residues. Germline V CDR1 and CDR2: SGDLS, YYNGEE. The CDR3 is CASSVGDRGEKNGYTF. The CDR3 bases are TGTGCCAGCAGCGTAGGGGACAGGGGCGAGAAGAATGGCTACACCTTC. The full variable domain, with the rest looked up from reference TRBV9 and TRBJ1-2, is DSGVTQTPKHLITATGQRVTLRCSPRSGDLSVYWYQQSLDQGLQFLIQYYNGEERAKGNILERFSAQQFPDLHSELNLSSLELGDSALYFCASSVGDRGEKNGYTFGSGTRLTVV.

The chain combines TRBV29-1 with TRBJ2-7; 11 nucleotides match TRBD1. Looked up from germline, CDR1 is SQVTM and CDR2 is ANQGSEA. With 2 bases clipped from V and 4 bases from J, the junction kept 7 bases outside the gene matches. The CDR3 runs 15 residues. CDR3 coding DNA: TGCAGCGTTGAATTGGGACAGGGGGTTGGGTACGAGCAGTACTTC. This translates into CSVELGQGVGYEQYF.

In its sample, this clone was seen once. The J gene is TRBJ2-7, the V gene TRBV14; D is undetermined. CDR1 is SGHDN, CDR2 FVKESK, per germline. V was pared by 0 bases and J by 6 bases, with 9 bases between. CDR3 length: 13 residues. The CDR3 protein is CASSQDTVTEQYF. CDR3 DNA sequence: TGTGCCAGCAGCCAAGATACCGTGACCGAGCAGTACTTC.

The gene calls are TRBV6-6 and TRBJ1-5; D remains unclear. There are 16 residues in the CDR3. CDR1 is MNHNY and CDR2 is SVGAGI in the germline V gene (reference sequence). With 8 bases removed from V and 0 bases from J, the gap between germline ends came to 17 bases. CDR3: CASGTPSMGSNQPQHF. The CDR3 DNA reads as TGTGCCAGCGGTACGCCGTCGATGGGTAGCAATCAGCCCCAGCATTTT.

The genes are TRBV29-1 and TRBJ2-2, with 10 bases matching TRBD2. V dropped 6 bases and J dropped 5; count of bases not matched to a gene: 6. The CDR3 consists of 14 residues. Germline V gene data show CDR1 as SQVTM and CDR2 as ANQGSEA. The DNA for the CDR3 is TGCAGCGTGGCTAGCGGGAGTGATACCGGGGAGCTGTTTTTT. Its protein is CSVASGSDTGELFF.

The rearrangement uses TRBV10-3 and TRBJ2-7, with D perhaps TRBD2 (5 bases). CDR3 length: 13 amino acids. CDR1 ENHRY and CDR2 SYGVKD come from the germline V gene. Trimming cost V 3 bases and J 4 bases, with 10 bases left between them. The DNA of the CDR3 is TGTGCCATCAGTGACCTAGCACCTTACGAGCAGTACTTC. Translated: CAISDLAPYEQYF.

The J gene is TRBJ2-3, the V gene TRBV19; D is undetermined. Trimming removed 1 base at V and 6 bases at J, with 5 bases between. CDR3 length equals 12 residues. The germline V gene encodes CDR1 LNHDA and CDR2 SQIVND (reference sequence). Written as DNA, the CDR3 is TGTGCCAGTAGTATAGGACACGATACGCAGTATTTT. It specifies CASSIGHDTQYF.

The chain combines TRBV7-3 with TRBJ2-1, with D possibly being TRBD1 (5 bases). The CDR3 has 15 residues. The germline gives CDR1 SGHTA, CDR2 FQGTGA. The ends were cut back, 5 bases at V and 4 bases at J, with 15 bases in the middle. CDR3 in DNA: TGTGCCAGCAGCCCATCTGGGCGGACATACAATGAGCAGTTCTTC. Its protein product is CASSPSGRTYNEQFF.

This clone was seen a single time. This chain connects TRBV19 to TRBJ1-3; D is undetermined. The CDR3 extends over 16 amino acids. Looked up from germline, CDR1 is LNHDA and CDR2 is SQIVND (reference sequence). Trimming removed 3 bases at V and 0 bases at J, with 12 bases between. CDR3 sequence: CASSIGVVGSGNTIYF. DNA for the CDR3: TGTGCCAGTAGTATTGGGGTAGTAGGCTCTGGAAACACCATATATTTT.

The CDR3 region has the DNA TGTGCCAGCAGGATGACAGAGAACACTGAAGCTTTCTTT. Encoded protein: CASRMTENTEAFF. The gene calls are TRBV2 and TRBJ1-1; a possible D gene is TRBD1 (5 bases). V was trimmed by 6 bases and J by 1 base, leaving 9 bases between them. Germline CDR1 SNHLY, CDR2 FYNNEI. The CDR3 sequence is 13 residues long.

This clone was counted a single time. The chain uses TRBV5-8 and TRBJ2-2; D is perhaps TRBD1 (5 bases). The V end was cut by 4 bases, the J end by 4 bases, with 14 bases between. The CDR3 is 15 residues long. CDR1 is SGHTS, CDR2 YDEGEE, per germline. The CDR3 region is CASSRQLGPTGELFF. CDR3 DNA: TGTGCCAGCAGCAGACAGCTAGGCCCCACCGGGGAGCTGTTTTTT.

This clone was found once. The chain carries TRBV19 and TRBJ1-2, with 7 bases lining up with TRBD1. V shed 4 bases, J shed 2 bases, and the junction held 7 bases outside the gene matches. Germline V gives CDR1 LNHDA, CDR2 SQIVND (reference sequence). This CDR3 is 15 amino acids long. As DNA, the CDR3 is TGTGCCAGTAGTAGCGACCGGGACAGCAACTATGGCTACACCTTC. Its translation is CASSSDRDSNYGYTF. The full variable domain, its missing parts supplied by reference TRBV19 and TRBJ1-2, is DGGITQSPKYLFRKEGQNVTLSCEQNLNHDAMYWYRQDPGQGLRLIYYSQIVNDFQKGDIAEGYSVSREKKESFPLTVTSAQKNPTAFYLCASSSDRDSNYGYTFGSGTRLTVV.

The gene calls are TRBV7-3 and TRBJ2-1, with unresolved D. CDR1 is SGHTA and CDR2 is FQGTGA in the germline V gene. The CDR3 has 15 residues. With 2 bases removed from V and 6 bases from J, the gap between germline ends came to 14 bases. The CDR3 DNA reads as TGTGCCAGCAGCTTAGGACGCCCTCCCCTCAATGAGCAGTTCTTC. Translated: CASSLGRPPLNEQFF.

The chain combines TRBV7-3 with TRBJ1-6; no clear D. The CDR3 has 14 residues. Between the trimmed V and J ends, which lost 4 bases and 6 bases, there was a span of 10 bases. Germline V gene lookup returns CDR1 SGHTA and CDR2 FQGTGA. The CDR3 bases are TGTGCCAGCAGCTCTCGTGACATTAATTCACCCCTCCACTTT. Its protein is CASSSRDINSPLHF.

V and J are TRBV19 and TRBJ2-3; D unclear. Trimming pared 2 bases from V and 0 bases from J, leaving 9 bases between. In germline, CDR1 is LNHDA, CDR2 SQIVND (reference sequence). This CDR3 is built from 15 residues. This CDR3 is CASSIMETSTDTQYF. CDR3 DNA sequence: TGTGCCAGTAGTATAATGGAAACTAGCACAGATACGCAGTATTTT.

The J gene is TRBJ1-1, the V gene TRBV6-2 or TRBV6-3; the D gene is possibly TRBD1 (5 bases). This CDR3 has 14 amino acids. V lost 3 bases and J lost 6, with 14 bases in between. Germline lookup yields CDR1 MNHEY and CDR2 SVGEGT. CDR3 protein: CASSYTRGGAEAFF. The CDR3 DNA reads TGTGCCAGCAGTTATACAAGGGGAGGTGCTGAAGCTTTCTTT.

In this sample, this clone turned up a few times. The chain uses TRBV5-1 and TRBJ1-1; 8 bases align to TRBD1. Germline V gene sequence: CDR1 SGHRS, CDR2 YFSETQ. The CDR3 has 14 residues. The junction had 7 bases not matched to a gene; V was cut back by 4 bases and J by 5 bases. This chain's CDR3 is CASSPGQGKTEAFF. The DNA of the CDR3 is TGCGCCAGCAGCCCCGGACAGGGAAAGACTGAAGCTTTCTTT.

This clone was detected only once. The chain joins TRBV9 to TRBJ2-1, with 8 bases fitting TRBD1. The CDR3 extends over 15 amino acids. Trimming removed 4 bases from V and 5 bases from J; junction bases left unmatched: 8. Germline assignment: CDR1 SGDLS and CDR2 YYNGEE. This CDR3 reads CASSPRTGKDNEQFF. CDR3 nucleotides: TGTGCCAGCAGCCCCCGGACAGGGAAAGACAATGAGCAGTTCTTC.

The chain recombines TRBV30 with TRBJ1-5; perhaps TRBD1 as D (5 bases). Germline-derived CDR1 and CDR2 are GTSNPN and SVGIG (reference sequence). V lost 4 bases to trimming and J lost 0 bases, with 13 bases between them. The CDR3 has 15 residues. The CDR3 loop reads CAWKADSYSNQPQHF. The CDR3 nucleotides are TGTGCCTGGAAGGCCGACAGTTATAGCAATCAGCCCCAGCATTTT.

The J gene is TRBJ2-7, the V gene TRBV7-2, with 9 bases lining up with TRBD2. The CDR3 loop spans 15 amino acids. V gave up 5 bases and J gave up 5 bases; unmatched junction bases: 10. Germline V gene data show CDR1 as SGHTA and CDR2 as FQGNSA. The CDR3 nucleotides read TGTGCCAGCAGCCTAGATGGTAGCGGGAGCGACGAGCAGTACTTC. Protein: CASSLDGSGSDEQYF.

The rearrangement uses TRBV12-5 and TRBJ1-6, with 7 bases aligning to TRBD1. Germline V gives CDR1 LGHNT, CDR2 FRNRAP. With V trimmed by 1 base and J by 5 bases, 5 bases remained unmatched. This CDR3 has 16 amino acids. CDR3 coding DNA: TGTGCTAGTGGTTTGGAGGGGGCGGCTAATAATTCACCCCTCCACTTT. Its translation: CASGLEGAANNSPLHF.

This sequence joins TRBV19 and TRBJ2-3; TRBD2 aligns across 10 bases. The CDR3 extends over 15 amino acids. Germline CDR1 LNHDA, CDR2 SQIVND (reference sequence). V shed 3 bases and J 5 bases; nucleotides not matched to a gene: 5. CDR3 DNA: TGTGCCAGTAGTATCATAGCGGGAGGAGGAGATACGCAGTATTTT. Amino acids: CASSIIAGGGDTQYF.

This rearrangement joins TRBV6-1 to TRBJ2-7, with no clear D. The CDR3 is 16 residues long. Looked up from germline, CDR1 is MNHNS and CDR2 is SASEGT. The germline V and J ends were trimmed by 1 base and 1 base, with 14 bases remaining between them. The CDR3 DNA sequence: TGTGCCAGCAGTGAAGGGGGTACACCAGCGTCCTACGAGCAGTACTTC. It codes for CASSEGGTPASYEQYF.

This rearrangement joins TRBV10-3 to TRBJ2-7; D might be TRBD1 or TRBD2, each matching 5 bases. CDR1 is ENHRY and CDR2 is SYGVKD in the germline V gene. Trimming took 3 bases from V and 0 from J, leaving 9 bases between them. This CDR3 is 14 amino acids long. CDR3 coding DNA: TGTGCCATCAGTGATCCCGGGACCTCCTACGAGCAGTACTTC. Its protein is CAISDPGTSYEQYF.

J is TRBJ1-2 and V is TRBV2; 10 nucleotides align to TRBD1. CDR1 is SNHLY, CDR2 FYNNEI, per germline. V lost 0 bases, J lost 8 bases, and 12 bases stayed unmatched. CDR3 size: 17 residues. The DNA for the CDR3 is TGTGCCAGCAGTGAAGCGAAGTGGGGGACAGGGGCTGGCGGCTACACCTTC. Amino acids: CASSEAKWGTGAGGYTF.

The rearrangement links TRBV6-6 to TRBJ2-4; D possibly corresponds to TRBD1 (6 bases). There are 14 residues in the CDR3. Trimming pared 7 bases from V and 4 bases from J, leaving 14 bases between. Germline CDR1 and CDR2: MNHNY and SVGAGI (reference sequence). The DNA of the CDR3 is TGTGCCAGCACTCTGGACAGACCTAAAAACATTCAGTACTTC. Amino acid sequence: CASTLDRPKNIQYF.

The CDR3 here is CASSRGTGVNEQFF. As DNA, the CDR3 is TGTGCCAGCAGCCGCGGGACAGGGGTCAATGAGCAGTTCTTC. V is TRBV7-3 and J is TRBJ2-1; TRBD1 matches at 10 bases. The CDR3 covers 14 residues. Trimming removed 5 bases from V and 6 bases from J; junction bases left unmatched: 4. Germline V gene sequence: CDR1 SGHTA, CDR2 FQGTGA.

The chain links TRBV27 to TRBJ1-5, with D unresolved. Germline lookup yields CDR1 MNHEY and CDR2 SMNVEV (reference sequence). The CDR3 sequence is 13 residues long. Trimming took off 4 bases at V and 2 bases at J, with 6 bases between the two ends. In DNA, the CDR3 is TGTGCCAGCAGTTCTCGGGGCAATCAGCCCCAGCATTTT. Amino acids: CASSSRGNQPQHF.